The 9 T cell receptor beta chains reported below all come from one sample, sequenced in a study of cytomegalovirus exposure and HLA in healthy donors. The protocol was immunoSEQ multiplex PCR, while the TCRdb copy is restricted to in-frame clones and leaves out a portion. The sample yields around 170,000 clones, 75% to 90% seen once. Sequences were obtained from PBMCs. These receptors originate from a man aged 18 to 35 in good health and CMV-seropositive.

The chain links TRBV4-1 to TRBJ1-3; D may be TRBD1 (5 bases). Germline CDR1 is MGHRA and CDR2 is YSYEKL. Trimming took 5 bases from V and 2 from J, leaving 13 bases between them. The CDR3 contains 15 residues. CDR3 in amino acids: CASSRDRNTGNTIYF. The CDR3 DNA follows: TGCGCCAGCAGCAGAGACAGAAACACTGGAAACACCATATATTTT.

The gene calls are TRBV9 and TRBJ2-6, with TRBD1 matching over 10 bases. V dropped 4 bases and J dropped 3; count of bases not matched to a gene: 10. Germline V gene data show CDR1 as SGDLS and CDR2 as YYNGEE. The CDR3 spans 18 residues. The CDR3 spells CASSPAGTGVSGANVLTF. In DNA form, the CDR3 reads TGTGCCAGCAGCCCAGCCGGGACAGGGGTGAGTGGGGCCAACGTCCTGACTTTC.

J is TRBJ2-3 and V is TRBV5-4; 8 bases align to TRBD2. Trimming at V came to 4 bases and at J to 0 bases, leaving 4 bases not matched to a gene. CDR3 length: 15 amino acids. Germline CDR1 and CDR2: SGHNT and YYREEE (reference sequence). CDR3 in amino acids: CASSRTSGSTDTQYF. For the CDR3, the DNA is TGTGCCAGCAGCCGAACTAGCGGTAGCACAGATACGCAGTATTTT.

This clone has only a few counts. The CDR3 region is CASSLGTGGDEQYF. The CDR3 DNA sequence: TGCGCCAGCAGCCTAGGGACAGGGGGCGATGAGCAGTACTTC. The V and J genes are TRBV5-1 and TRBJ2-7, with 12 bases matching TRBD1. Germline V CDR1 and CDR2: SGHRS, YFSETQ. V was clipped by 4 bases and J by 7 bases; unmatched bases: 6. The CDR3 covers 14 residues.

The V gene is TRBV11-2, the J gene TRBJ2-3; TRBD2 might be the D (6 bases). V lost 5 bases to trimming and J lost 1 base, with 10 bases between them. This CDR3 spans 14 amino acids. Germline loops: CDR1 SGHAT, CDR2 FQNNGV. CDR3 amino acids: CASSQGLGTDTQYF. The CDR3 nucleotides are TGTGCCAGCAGCCAGGGACTGGGCACAGATACGCAGTATTTT.

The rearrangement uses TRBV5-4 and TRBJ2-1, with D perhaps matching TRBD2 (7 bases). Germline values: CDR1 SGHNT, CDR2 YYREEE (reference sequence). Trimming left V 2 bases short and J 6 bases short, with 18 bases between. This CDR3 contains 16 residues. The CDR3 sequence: CASSLGGGLGFNEQFF. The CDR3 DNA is TGTGCCAGCAGCTTAGGGGGAGGGCTAGGTTTCAATGAGCAGTTCTTC.

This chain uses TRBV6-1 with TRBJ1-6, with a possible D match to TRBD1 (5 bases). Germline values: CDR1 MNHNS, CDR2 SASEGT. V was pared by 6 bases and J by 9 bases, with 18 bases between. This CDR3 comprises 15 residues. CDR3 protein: CASSEQGEGSSPLHF. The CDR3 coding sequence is TGTGCCAGCAGCGAACAAGGGGAGGGTAGTTCACCCCTCCACTTT.

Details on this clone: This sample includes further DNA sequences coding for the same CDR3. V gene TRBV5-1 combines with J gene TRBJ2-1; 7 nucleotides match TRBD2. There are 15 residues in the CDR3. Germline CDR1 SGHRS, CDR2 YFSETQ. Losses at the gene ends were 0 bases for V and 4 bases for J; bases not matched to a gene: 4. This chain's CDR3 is CASSLGLADYNEQFF. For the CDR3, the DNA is TGCGCCAGCAGCTTGGGACTAGCTGATTACAATGAGCAGTTCTTC.

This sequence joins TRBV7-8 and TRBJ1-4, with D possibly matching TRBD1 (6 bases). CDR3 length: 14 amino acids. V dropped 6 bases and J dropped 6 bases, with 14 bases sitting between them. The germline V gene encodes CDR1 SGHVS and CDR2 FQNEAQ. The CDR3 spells CASSLGAGYEKLFF. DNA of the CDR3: TGTGCCAGCAGTCTGGGGGCAGGGTATGAAAAACTGTTTTTT.